Shown below are 20 T cell receptor beta chains from a single sample sequenced in a study of shared clonotypes between healthy human individuals. Profiled with immunoSEQ multiplex PCR; TCRdb holds only in-frame clones, not every one. The data contain 550,000 to 850,000 clones, about two thirds of them singletons. The sample taken for sequencing was memory CD4+ T cells sorted from blood. The subset is: CD45RA-negative fraction. These receptors originate from a woman aged 25-40 years in good health.

The chain employs TRBV6-6 and TRBJ1-3; a weak D match, TRBD1 (6 bases). CDR1 and CDR2 (germline): MNHNY, SVGAGI (reference sequence). V was trimmed by 6 bases and J by 3 bases, leaving 12 bases between them. The CDR3 has 14 residues. The DNA of the CDR3 is TGTGCCAGCAGCCTAAGGACAGTTGGAAACACCATATATTTT. Translating it yields CASSLRTVGNTIYF.

This chain connects TRBV18 to TRBJ2-2; D ambiguous. The V end was cut by 3 bases, the J end by 6 bases, with 5 bases between. CDR1 and CDR2 (germline): KGHSH, LQKENI. The CDR3 extends over 12 amino acids. CDR3 in amino acids: CASSPDSGELFF. As DNA, the CDR3 is TGTGCCAGCTCACCGGATTCCGGGGAGCTGTTTTTT. The full variable domain, in which reference TRBV18 and TRBJ2-2 provide the parts outside the CDR3, is NAGVMQNPRHLVRRRGQEARLRCSPMKGHSHVYWYRQLPEEGLKFMVYLQKENIIDESGMPKERFSAEFPKEGPSILRIQQVVRGDSAAYFCASSPDSGELFFGEGSRLTVL.

The chain couples TRBV21-1 to TRBJ2-2; the table assigns TRBD2, which was not confirmed against the DNA. TRBV21-1 is recorded as a pseudogene. The CDR3 has 10 amino acids. CDR3 DNA: TGTGCCCCCGGGGGCGGGGAGCTGTTTTTT. Encoded protein: CAPGGGELFF.

This clone was recorded a few times. The chain combines TRBV2 with TRBJ2-3; D is unclear. The length of the CDR3 is 15 residues. The V and J ends lost 6 bases and 0 bases respectively, with 13 bases between them. CDR1 SNHLY and CDR2 FYNNEI come from the germline V gene. The chain's CDR3 is CASSALGRSTDTQYF. DNA of the CDR3: TGTGCCAGCAGCGCCCTCGGCCGTAGCACAGATACGCAGTATTTT.

The genes are TRBV2 and TRBJ1-2; TRBD1 might be the D (6 bases). V was clipped by 6 bases and J by 8 bases, with 19 bases between them. The CDR3 runs 14 residues. Germline CDR1 and CDR2: SNHLY and FYNNEI. The CDR3 region has the DNA TGTGCCAGCAGGGCCGGGACAAGGATGCGAGGCTACACCTTC. The encoded protein is CASRAGTRMRGYTF.

This chain joins TRBV7-3 and TRBJ2-2, with 10 bases lining up with TRBD2. Per germline, CDR1 SGHTA and CDR2 FQGTGA. Unmatched junction bases numbered 18, after V lost 6 bases and J lost 5 bases. CDR3 length equals 19 residues. As DNA, the CDR3 is TGTGCCAGCAGTCAAGTAGCAACCATGGGTAGCGGGAGGACCGGGGAGCTGTTTTTT. It is translated as CASSQVATMGSGRTGELFF.

The chain recombines TRBV30 with TRBJ1-5; TRBD1 matches 10 bases. Germline V lookup: CDR1 GTSNPN, CDR2 SVGIG (reference sequence). The CDR3 spans 13 residues. The ends lost 3 bases at V and 9 bases at J; junction bases unmatched: 5. DNA of the CDR3: TGTGCCTGGAGAGGACAGGGGGTAGGGCCCCAGCATTTT. Its protein is CAWRGQGVGPQHF.

V gene TRBV5-1 combines with J gene TRBJ1-1, with D tentatively TRBD1 (6 bases). Trimming stripped 4 bases from V and 1 base from J, with 14 bases between. This CDR3 is 15 amino acids long. In germline, CDR1 is SGHRS, CDR2 YFSETQ. For the CDR3, the DNA is TGCGCCAGCAGCCCCGAGCCAGGGGCGAACACTGAAGCTTTCTTT. Translated, it gives CASSPEPGANTEAFF.

The gene calls are TRBV18 and TRBJ1-1, with D unresolved. This CDR3 comprises 15 residues. Germline V gene sequence: CDR1 KGHSH, CDR2 LQKENI. The germline V and J ends were trimmed by 3 bases and 1 base, with 12 bases remaining between them. The CDR3 DNA reads as TGTGCCAGCTCACCCCCCGGCGGTTCGAACACTGAAGCTTTCTTT. It encodes CASSPPGGSNTEAFF.

This rearrangement joins TRBV11-2 to TRBJ2-2; 12 nucleotides agree with TRBD2. V was pared by 2 bases and J by 5 bases, with 3 bases of the junction left unmatched. CDR1 and CDR2 from the germline V gene are SGHAT and FQNNGV. The CDR3 length is 16 residues. Written as DNA, the CDR3 is TGTGCCAGCAGCTTACTAGCGGGAGGGCCGACCGGGGAGCTGTTTTTT. It codes for CASSLLAGGPTGELFF.

This sequence joins TRBV6-1 and TRBJ2-7; D is unresolved. Germline V lookup: CDR1 MNHNS, CDR2 SASEGT. V was cut by 1 base and J by 2 bases, with 6 bases left in between. CDR3 length: 13 residues. Here the CDR3 DNA reads TGTGCCAGCAGTGAAGGGCTCCCCTACGAGCAGTACTTC. It is translated as CASSEGLPYEQYF.

The V gene is TRBV15, the J gene TRBJ2-3; TRBD2 aligns across 7 bases. Unmatched junction bases numbered 9, after V lost 0 bases and J lost 0 bases. CDR1 LNHNV and CDR2 YYDKDF come from the germline V gene (reference sequence). This CDR3 spans 18 amino acids. CDR3: CATSRDLPSGISTDTQYF. The CDR3 DNA sequence: TGTGCCACCAGCAGAGATCTGCCTAGCGGAATAAGCACAGATACGCAGTATTTT.

The CDR3 is CASSWGTGTRNEQFF. CDR3 coding DNA: TGCGCCAGCAGCTGGGGTACAGGGACTCGCAATGAGCAGTTCTTC. This chain connects TRBV5-1 to TRBJ2-1; D possibly matches TRBD1 or TRBD2 (6 bases each). The V gene's germline CDR1 is SGHRS and CDR2 YFSETQ. CDR3 size: 15 residues. Trimming took 3 bases from V and 6 from J, leaving 16 bases between them. Filled out from reference TRBV5-1 and TRBJ2-1, the complete variable domain reads KAGVTQTPRYLIKTRGQQVTLSCSPISGHRSVSWYQQTPGQGLQFLFEYFSETQRNKGNFPGRFSGRQFSNSRSEMNVSTLELGDSALYLCASSWGTGTRNEQFFGPGTRLTVL.

V gene TRBV7-6 combines with J gene TRBJ2-1; 9 bases match TRBD1. The CDR3 length is 15 residues. Germline values: CDR1 SGHVS, CDR2 FNYEAQ. V dropped 3 bases and J dropped 7; count of bases not matched to a gene: 7. This CDR3 reads CASSFGTGSANEQFF. In DNA form, the CDR3 reads TGTGCCAGCAGCTTTGGGACAGGGTCGGCTAATGAGCAGTTCTTC.

This clone was picked up a small number of times. V is TRBV7-8 and J is TRBJ2-1; no clear D gene. Between the trimmed V and J ends, which lost 1 base and 8 bases, there was a span of 18 bases. The germline gives CDR1 SGHVS, CDR2 FQNEAQ. This CDR3 region has 16 residues. The CDR3 sequence is CASSLVTRSPGDEQFF. CDR3 in DNA: TGTGCCAGCAGCTTAGTCACCCGGTCCCCTGGGGATGAGCAGTTCTTC.

This chain joins TRBV19 and TRBJ2-5, with D maybe TRBD2 (5 bases). The CDR3 has 15 amino acids. Trimming pared 4 bases from V and 2 bases from J, leaving 14 bases between. Looked up from germline, CDR1 is LNHDA and CDR2 is SQIVND (reference sequence). For the CDR3, the DNA is TGTGCCAGTAGTACCTCCGGAGGCCAGCAAGAGACCCAGTACTTC. This translates into CASSTSGGQQETQYF.

This chain links TRBV28 with TRBJ2-2; D not certain. The CDR3 length is 13 residues. From germline, CDR1 is MDHEN and CDR2 SYDVKM. The V and J ends lost 5 bases and 7 bases respectively, with 11 bases between them. CDR3 in amino acids: CASSITRDGELFF. CDR3 bases: TGTGCCAGCAGTATAACAAGGGACGGGGAGCTGTTTTTT.

The V call is TRBV7-3, the J call TRBJ2-2, with a tentative D call TRBD1 (6 bases). CDR1 and CDR2 (germline): SGHTA, FQGTGA. CDR3 length: 16 residues. Trimming took off 2 bases at V and 2 bases at J, with 12 bases between the two ends. The CDR3 loop is CASSLEAGVNTGELFF. The CDR3 DNA sequence: TGTGCCAGCAGCTTAGAGGCAGGGGTTAACACCGGGGAGCTGTTTTTT.

This clone was found once. The chain is built from TRBV6-1 and TRBJ1-1, with D unclear. From germline, CDR1 is MNHNS and CDR2 SASEGT. This CDR3 is 19 amino acids long. Trimming removed 6 bases from V and 1 base from J, with 27 bases in between. In nucleotides, the CDR3 is TGTGCCAGCAGGGAATACTTTGGGCAGGCCAATGCGAAGAACACTGAAGCTTTCTTT. It codes for CASREYFGQANAKNTEAFF.

The chain's CDR3 is CASSSKTSGSNEQFF. CDR3 sequence (DNA): TGTGCCAGCAGCTCAAAGACTAGCGGGAGTAATGAGCAGTTCTTC. V gene TRBV7-7 combines with J gene TRBJ2-1; TRBD2 matches at 12 bases. Germline V gene data show CDR1 as SSHAT and CDR2 as FNYEAQ (reference sequence). This CDR3 contains 15 residues. V shed 4 bases, J shed 7 bases, and the junction held 5 bases outside the gene matches. The full variable domain, with the rest looked up from reference TRBV7-7 and TRBJ2-1, is GAGVSQSPRYKVTKRGQDVTLRCDPISSHATLYWYQQALGQGPEFLTYFNYEAQPDKSGLPSDRFSAERPEGSISTLTIQRTEQRDSAMYRCASSSKTSGSNEQFFGPGTRLTVL.